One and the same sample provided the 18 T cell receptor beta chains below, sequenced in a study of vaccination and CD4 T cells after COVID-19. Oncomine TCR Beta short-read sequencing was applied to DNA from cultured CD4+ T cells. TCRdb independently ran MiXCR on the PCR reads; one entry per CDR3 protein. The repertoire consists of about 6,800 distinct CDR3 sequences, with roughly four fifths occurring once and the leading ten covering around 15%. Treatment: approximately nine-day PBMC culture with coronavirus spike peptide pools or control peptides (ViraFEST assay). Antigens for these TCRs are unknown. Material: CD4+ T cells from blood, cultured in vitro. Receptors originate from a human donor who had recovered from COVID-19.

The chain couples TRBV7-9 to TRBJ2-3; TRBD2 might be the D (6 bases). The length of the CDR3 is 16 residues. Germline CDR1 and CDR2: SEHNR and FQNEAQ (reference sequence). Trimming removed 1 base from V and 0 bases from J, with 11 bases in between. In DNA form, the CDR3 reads TGTGCCAGCAGCTTAGGCGCGGGGCGTAGCACAGATACGCAGTATTTT. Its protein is CASSLGAGRSTDTQYF.

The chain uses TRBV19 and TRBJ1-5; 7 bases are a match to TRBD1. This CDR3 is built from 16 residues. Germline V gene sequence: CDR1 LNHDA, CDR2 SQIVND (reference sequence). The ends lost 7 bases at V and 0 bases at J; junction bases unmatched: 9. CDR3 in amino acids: CASTPFGTVSNQPQHF. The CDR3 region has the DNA TGTGCCAGTACCCCCTTCGGGACAGTTAGCAATCAGCCCCAGCATTTT.

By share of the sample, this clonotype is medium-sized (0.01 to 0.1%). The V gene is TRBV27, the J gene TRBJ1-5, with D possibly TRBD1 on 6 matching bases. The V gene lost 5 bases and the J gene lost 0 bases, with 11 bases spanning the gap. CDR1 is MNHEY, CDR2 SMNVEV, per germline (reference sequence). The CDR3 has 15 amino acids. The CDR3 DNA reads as TGTGCCAGCAGTAAGGGGGGCCTTAGCAATCAGCCCCAGCATTTT. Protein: CASSKGGLSNQPQHF.

The CDR3 loop reads CASSPRGAWTNTEAFF. The CDR3 bases are TGTGCCAGCAGCCCGAGGGGGGCGTGGACAAACACTGAAGCTTTCTTT. This chain joins TRBV5-5 and TRBJ1-1; a weak D match, TRBD1 (6 bases). The CDR3 totals 16 residues. With 4 bases removed from V and 2 bases from J, the gap between germline ends came to 18 bases. CDR1 SGHKS and CDR2 YYEKEE come from the germline V gene (reference sequence).

The DNA for the CDR3 is TGTGCCACCAGTGACGGGATTGATCAGCCCCAGCATTTT. It specifies CATSDGIDQPQHF. The chain couples TRBV24-1 to TRBJ1-5; no reliable D call. Trimming left V 4 bases short and J 5 bases short, with 8 bases between. The CDR3 totals 13 residues. Germline CDR1 and CDR2: KGHDR and SFDVKD.

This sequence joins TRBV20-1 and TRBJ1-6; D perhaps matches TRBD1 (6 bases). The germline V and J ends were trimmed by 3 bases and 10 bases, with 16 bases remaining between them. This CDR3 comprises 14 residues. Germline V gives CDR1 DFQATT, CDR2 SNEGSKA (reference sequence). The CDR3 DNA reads TGCAGTGCTAGCCCCAGGGGACGTGGCTCACCCCTCCACTTT. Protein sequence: CSASPRGRGSPLHF.

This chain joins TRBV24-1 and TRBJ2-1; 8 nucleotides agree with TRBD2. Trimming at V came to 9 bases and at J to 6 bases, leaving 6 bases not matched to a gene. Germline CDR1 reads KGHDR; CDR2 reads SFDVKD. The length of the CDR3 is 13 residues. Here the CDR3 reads CATREGAINEQFF. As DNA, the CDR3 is TGTGCCACCCGGGAGGGTGCGATCAATGAGCAGTTCTTC.

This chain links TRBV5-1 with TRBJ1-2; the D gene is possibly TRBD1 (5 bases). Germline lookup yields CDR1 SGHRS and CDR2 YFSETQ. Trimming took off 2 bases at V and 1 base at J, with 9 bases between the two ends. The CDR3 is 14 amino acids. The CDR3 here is CASSFRRGNYGYTF. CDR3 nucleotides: TGCGCCAGCAGCTTTAGAAGGGGTAACTATGGCTACACCTTC.

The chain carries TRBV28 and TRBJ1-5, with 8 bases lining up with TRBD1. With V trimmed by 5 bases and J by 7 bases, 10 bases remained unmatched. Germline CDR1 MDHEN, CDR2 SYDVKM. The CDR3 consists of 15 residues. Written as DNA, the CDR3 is TGTGCCAGCAGTCCCGGACAGGGAGTAGGACAGCCCCAGCATTTT. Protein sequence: CASSPGQGVGQPQHF.

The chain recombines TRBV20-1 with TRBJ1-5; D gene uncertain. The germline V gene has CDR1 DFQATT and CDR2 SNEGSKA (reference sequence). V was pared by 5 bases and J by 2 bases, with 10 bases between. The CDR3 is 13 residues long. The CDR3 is CSAPFQGNQPQHF. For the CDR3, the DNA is TGCAGTGCTCCTTTTCAAGGCAATCAGCCCCAGCATTTT.

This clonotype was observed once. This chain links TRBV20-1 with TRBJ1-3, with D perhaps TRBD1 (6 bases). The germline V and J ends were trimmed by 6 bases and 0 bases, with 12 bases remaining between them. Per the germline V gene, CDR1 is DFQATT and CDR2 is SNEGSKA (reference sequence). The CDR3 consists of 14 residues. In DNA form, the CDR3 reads TGCAGTGCAGCCCTAGGGGGCTCTGGAAACACCATATATTTT. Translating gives CSAALGGSGNTIYF.

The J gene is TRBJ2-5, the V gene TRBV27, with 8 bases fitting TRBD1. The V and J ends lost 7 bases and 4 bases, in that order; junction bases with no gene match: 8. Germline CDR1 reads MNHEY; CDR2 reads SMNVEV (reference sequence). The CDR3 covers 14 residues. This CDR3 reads CASKPDRGGETQYF. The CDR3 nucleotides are TGTGCCAGCAAACCCGACAGGGGTGGAGAGACCCAGTACTTC.

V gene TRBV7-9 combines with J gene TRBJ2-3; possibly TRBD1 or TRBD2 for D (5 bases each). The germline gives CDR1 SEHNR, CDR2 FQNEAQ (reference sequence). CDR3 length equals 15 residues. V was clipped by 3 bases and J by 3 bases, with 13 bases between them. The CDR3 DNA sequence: TGTGCCAGCAGCTTTTCTGGGGGTAGGACAGATACGCAGTATTTT. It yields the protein CASSFSGGRTDTQYF.

The CDR3 here is CASRPSGGETQYF. DNA of the CDR3: TGTGCCAGCAGGCCGTCGGGGGGGGAGACCCAGTACTTC. The V gene is TRBV7-9, the J gene TRBJ2-5, with 8 bases identical to TRBD2. After removal of 6 bases from V and 5 bases from J, the junction contained 5 bases not matched to a gene. CDR1 and CDR2 from the germline V gene are SEHNR and FQNEAQ (reference sequence). CDR3 length: 13 amino acids.

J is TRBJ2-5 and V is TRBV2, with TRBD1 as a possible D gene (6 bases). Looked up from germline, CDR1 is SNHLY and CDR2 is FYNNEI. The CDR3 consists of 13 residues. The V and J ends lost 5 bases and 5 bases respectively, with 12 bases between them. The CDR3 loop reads CASSQGSWETQYF. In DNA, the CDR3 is TGTGCCAGCAGTCAGGGGTCTTGGGAGACCCAGTACTTC.

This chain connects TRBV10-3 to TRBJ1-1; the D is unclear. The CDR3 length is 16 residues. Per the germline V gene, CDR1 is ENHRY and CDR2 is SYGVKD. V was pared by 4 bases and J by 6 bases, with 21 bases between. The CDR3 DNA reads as TGTGCCATCAGTGCAGACCCCACCAACCCTGGCGCTGAAGCTTTCTTT. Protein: CAISADPTNPGAEAFF.

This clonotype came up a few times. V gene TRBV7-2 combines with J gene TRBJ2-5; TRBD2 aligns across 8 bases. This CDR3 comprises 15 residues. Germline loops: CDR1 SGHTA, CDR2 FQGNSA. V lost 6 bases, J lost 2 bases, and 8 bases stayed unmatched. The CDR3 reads CASRPGLGRQETQYF. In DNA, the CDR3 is TGTGCCAGCAGACCGGGACTAGGACGTCAAGAGACCCAGTACTTC.

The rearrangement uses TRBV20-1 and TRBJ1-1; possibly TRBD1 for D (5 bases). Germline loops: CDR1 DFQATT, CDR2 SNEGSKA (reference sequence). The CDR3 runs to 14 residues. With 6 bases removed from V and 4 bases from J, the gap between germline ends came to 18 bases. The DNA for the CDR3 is TGCAGTGCGAGGAGGGAATTAAGGGGCACTGAAGCTTTCTTT. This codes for CSARRELRGTEAFF.